A selection of T cell receptor beta chains follows, all from one sample in a study of T and B cells in COVID-19 patients. TCRdb called the multiplex PCR reads again in MiXCR, with one record for every CDR3 protein. The sample lists about 16,000 distinct CDR3 sequences, under 35% occurring once. The material sequenced was blood. Receptors originate from a human donor who had recovered from COVID-19. The conserved cysteine and the conserved F or W are not part of the CDR3 here. Fields, in order: J gene, V gene, CDR3 protein.

TRBJ2-7	TRBV12-3/TRBV12-4	ASSQIRGSSYEQY
TRBJ1-1	TRBV5-1	ASSLVPFGNAEAF
TRBJ2-2	TRBV19	ASSLWEAAGNTGELF
TRBJ1-2	TRBV29-1	SVEASGASNYGYT
TRBJ2-7	TRBV29-1	SVDLGPYEQY
TRBJ2-1	TRBV29-1	SVGGLAVYNEQF
TRBJ2-5	TRBV12-5	ASGLQVGVREETQY
TRBJ1-4	TRBV6-6	ASSQRRQNNEKLF
TRBJ1-5	TRBV6-6	ASSRTGGNQPQH
TRBJ2-7	TRBV13	ASSSLWTGNSYEQY